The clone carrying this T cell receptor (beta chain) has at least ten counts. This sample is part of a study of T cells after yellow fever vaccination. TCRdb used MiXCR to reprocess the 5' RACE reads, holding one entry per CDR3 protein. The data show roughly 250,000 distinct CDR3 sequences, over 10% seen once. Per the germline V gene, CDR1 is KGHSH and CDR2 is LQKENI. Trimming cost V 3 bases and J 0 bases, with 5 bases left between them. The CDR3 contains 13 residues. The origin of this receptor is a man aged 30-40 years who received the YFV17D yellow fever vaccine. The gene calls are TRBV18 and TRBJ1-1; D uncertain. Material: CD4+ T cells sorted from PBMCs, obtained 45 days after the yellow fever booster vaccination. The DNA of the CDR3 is TGTGCCAGCTCACCCGGGGTGAACACTGAAGCTTTCTTT. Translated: CASSPGVNTEAFF. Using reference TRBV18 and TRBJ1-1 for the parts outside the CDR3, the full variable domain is NAGVMQNPRHLVRRRGQEARLRCSPMKGHSHVYWYRQLPEEGLKFMVYLQKENIIDESGMPKERFSAEFPKEGPSILRIQQVVRGDSAAYFCASSPGVNTEAFFGQGTRLTVV.